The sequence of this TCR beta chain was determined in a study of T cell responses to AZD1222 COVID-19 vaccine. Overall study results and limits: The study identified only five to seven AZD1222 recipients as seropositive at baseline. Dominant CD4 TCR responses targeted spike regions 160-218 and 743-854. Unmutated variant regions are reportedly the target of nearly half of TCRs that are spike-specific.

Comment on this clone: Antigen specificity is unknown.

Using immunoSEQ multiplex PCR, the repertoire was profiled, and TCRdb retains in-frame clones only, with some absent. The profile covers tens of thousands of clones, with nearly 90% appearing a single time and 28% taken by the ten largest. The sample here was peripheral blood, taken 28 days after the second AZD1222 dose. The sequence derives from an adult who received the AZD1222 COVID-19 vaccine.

The DNA of the CDR3 is TGTGCCAGCACAATTGCGCTTCCGGCAGGGTTGAACACTGAAGCTTTCTTT. Its translation: CASTIALPAGLNTEAFF. J is TRBJ1-1 and V is TRBV28; possible D gene TRBD1, 5 bases. Germline-derived CDR1 and CDR2 are MDHEN and SYDVKM. V was cut by 7 bases and J by 0 bases, with 21 bases left in between. The CDR3 has 17 amino acids.